This T cell receptor (beta chain) was sequenced for a study of T-cell memory formation after mild COVID-19. The V and J ends lost 0 bases and 8 bases respectively, with 15 bases between them. CDR1 SGHRS and CDR2 YFSETQ come from the germline V gene. The CDR3 loop spans 15 amino acids. TCRdb analysed the 5' RACE reads with MiXCR anew, one entry per CDR3 protein. In the table there are approximately 340,000 distinct CDR3 sequences, more than 15% of which are singletons. This clonotype was detected only a few times. The sample consisted of PBMCs or a T cell subset sorted from them (not recorded which). The chain joins TRBV5-1 to TRBJ1-3; D unclear. This clonotype was obtained from a young man who had mild COVID-19 (a few samples of this study predate the infection). Cell type and time point are not known. The CDR3 nucleotides are TGCGCCAGCAGCTTGGGGGCCGCCGCGCCGGACACCATATATTTT. Amino acids: CASSLGAAAPDTIYF. The full variable domain, its missing parts supplied by reference TRBV5-1 and TRBJ1-3, is KAGVTQTPRYLIKTRGQQVTLSCSPISGHRSVSWYQQTPGQGLQFLFEYFSETQRNKGNFPGRFSGRQFSNSRSEMNVSTLELGDSALYLCASSLGAAAPDTIYFGEGSWLTVV.